This T cell receptor beta chain was retrieved from a study of CD8 T cells in Susac syndrome. The authors reverse transcribed roughly 0.5 to 1 ug RNA with random hexamers. TCRdb called the immunoSEQ multiplex PCR reads again in MiXCR, with one record for every CDR3 protein. The sample has some 300,000 distinct CDR3 sequences, approximately 91% seen once. This clonotype is a singleton in its sample. CD8+ and CD4+ T cells from blood underwent TCR beta sequencing, which was carried out in a high-throughput format. The CDR3 consists of 15 residues. Germline CDR1 and CDR2: DFQATT and SNEGSKA (reference sequence).

The rearrangement joins TRBV20-1 to TRBJ2-7; TRBD2 agrees at 9 bases. The sample taken for sequencing was CD8+ T cells from PBMCs. The source is a human donor with multiple sclerosis. CDR3 coding DNA: TGCAGCACAAATCCGGATAGCGGGAGCCCCTACGAGCAGTACTTC. As protein: CSTNPDSGSPYEQYF.